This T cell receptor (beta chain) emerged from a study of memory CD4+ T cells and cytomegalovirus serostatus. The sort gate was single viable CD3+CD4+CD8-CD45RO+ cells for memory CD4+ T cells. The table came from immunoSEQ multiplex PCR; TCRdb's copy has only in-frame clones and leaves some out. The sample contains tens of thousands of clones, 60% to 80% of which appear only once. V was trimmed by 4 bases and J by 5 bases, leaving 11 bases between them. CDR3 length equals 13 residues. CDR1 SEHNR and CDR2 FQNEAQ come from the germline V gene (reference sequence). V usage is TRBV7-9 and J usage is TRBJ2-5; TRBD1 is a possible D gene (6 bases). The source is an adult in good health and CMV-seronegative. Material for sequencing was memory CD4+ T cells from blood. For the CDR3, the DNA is TGTGCCAGCAGCTCACAGGGAGTGGAGACCCAGTACTTC. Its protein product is CASSSQGVETQYF. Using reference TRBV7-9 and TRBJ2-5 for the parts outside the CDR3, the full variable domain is DTGVSQNPRHKITKRGQNVTFRCDPISEHNRLYWYRQTLGQGPEFLTYFQNEAQLEKSRLLSDRFSAERPKGSFSTLEIQRTEQGDSAMYLCASSSQGVETQYFGPGTRLLVL.